This TCR beta chain is drawn from a study of blood T cell repertoires in COVID-19 (dated by TCRdb to about 2020). Regarding the complete study: The collaborator samples originated in the United States, Italy and Spain and spanned the acute and convalescent phases of COVID-19. The prospective study material was composed of cDNA or gDNA derived from T cells, B-cell-depleted T cells, or PBMCs. Deeply sampled blood TCRbeta repertoires from subjects exposed to, actively infected with, or recovered from COVID-19 were included in the dataset. A freely available public database, intended as a resource for researchers studying the immune response to SARS-CoV-2, is where the repertoires were released. Samples were obtained from the ongoing ImmuneRACE study (first 160 participants) and from 950 to 1,500 subjects provided by 6 global collaborators. Sample metadata almost always included a de-identified subject ID, COVID-19 status, age in years and sex. Where HLA class I and class II types were available, the types were taken from metadata supplied by the sample provider, not from assay-based typing. Findings and caveats that apply to the study as a whole: How much clinical and demographic metadata was included differed by source and by participant, and the metadata was provided uncurated.

The CDR3 holds 11 amino acids from the cysteine to the phenylalanine. This entry keeps only the CDR3 DNA: 33 bases, framed from base 1. CDR1 and CDR2, per the germline V gene, are SQVTM and ANQGSEA. Trimming costs V 7 bases and J 7 bases, and their ends lie 11 bases apart. This clone was seen a handful of times. Its cognate antigen has yet to be identified. Per-nucleotide qualities are absent, and no much larger clonotype sits a single base away. Participants in the prospective study were enrolled through a virtual design, were aged roughly 18 to 90 years, and lived in roughly 24 United States geographic areas. To assign participants to cohorts, the prospective study relied on clinical history that participants themselves reported in a screening survey and a study questionnaire. Recovered participants in ImmuneRACE Cohort 3 were defined as having two consecutive negative NP/OP PCR tests, clearance from a healthcare professional, or resolution of symptoms. In the prospective study, whole blood, serum and a nasopharyngeal or oropharyngeal swab were collected from each participant by mobile phlebotomists. Prospective study participants could optionally give additional blood draws and questionnaires over a 2-month period. Blood samples from the prospective study were shipped frozen or at room temperature prior to DNA extraction.

The immunoSEQ Assay, a bias-controlled multiplex PCR, was used to amplify TCRbeta CDR3 regions from genomic DNA. Per the source publication's procedure: The number of nucleated cells in each sample was estimated by amplification of reference gene primers within the assay. Sequence reads were collapsed and filtered to measure the absolute abundance of every unique TCRbeta CDR3 rearrangement. For each sample, productive Simpson clonality was calculated by taking the square root of Simpson's diversity index across productive rearrangements. TCRdb's version of the immuneACCESS table is confined to in-frame rearrangements and falls short of the full clone set. An unresolved V gene accounts for under half of the shortfall where checked; the remainder is of unknown origin. V, J and clone size are taken as reported in that table, and D and trimming were inferred from the DNA itself. Recorded for this sample are some 430,000 clones; 90% of them occurred a single time. Roughly 0.66% of the sample comes from the top ten.

The specimen sequenced was PBMCs or T cells enriched from blood (not recorded which). In this chain, TRBV29-1 is recombined with TRBJ2-1, with a weak D call of TRBD2 (6 bases match). The receptor was isolated from a man aged 18 to 30 who had recovered from COVID-19. The encoded CDR3 is CSGGGANEQFF. The bases are TGCAGCGGGGGAGGAGCGAATGAGCAGTTCTTC.